Described below is a single T cell receptor (beta chain) sequence and its context. The data belong to a study of T cell changes during pregnancy in multiple sclerosis. TCRdb's table, derived via immunoSEQ multiplex PCR, lists solely in-frame clones and lacks some. Of about 77,000 clones in the sample, around 89% were seen once. The sequencing used peripheral blood, collected before pregnancy. This clonotype was obtained from a female donor with multiple sclerosis, enrolled in a pregnancy study.

Written as DNA, the CDR3 is TGTGCCAGCAGCCGGGACAGAACCTACGAGCAGTACTTC. Its protein is CASSRDRTYEQYF. The rearrangement uses TRBV11-3 and TRBJ2-7, with 7 bases aligning to TRBD1. Trimming at V came to 5 bases and at J to 2 bases, leaving 3 bases not matched to a gene. From germline, CDR1 is SGHNT and CDR2 YENEEA. The CDR3 consists of 13 residues.